A single sample is the source of the 24 T cell receptor beta chains below, sequenced in a study of CD8+ T cells in alopecia areata. In each case, RNA was isolated and then reverse transcribed into cDNA as the sequencing template. Data came from immunoSEQ multiplex PCR; TCRdb stores just in-frame clones and leaves some out. The sample carries over 100,000 clones, 50% to 55% recorded once. Described treatment: oral pan-JAK inhibitor, 5-10 mg twice daily. The material sequenced was CD4+ T cells sorted from blood, taken at week 4, from a patient treated with tofacitinib. Every receptor here comes from a human donor with alopecia areata.

This clone turned up a few times. This chain connects TRBV7-9 to TRBJ1-3; D remains ambiguous. Trimming removed 2 bases from V and 0 bases from J, with 8 bases in between. Germline lookup yields CDR1 SEHNR and CDR2 FQNEAQ (reference sequence). CDR3 length: 15 amino acids. The CDR3 loop is CASSLTGSSGNTIYF. The CDR3 coding sequence is TGTGCCAGCAGCTTAACGGGCAGCTCTGGAAACACCATATATTTT.

The gene calls are TRBV29-1 and TRBJ2-7, with D perhaps TRBD2 (5 bases). The CDR3 runs to 13 residues. The V and J ends lost 3 bases and 1 base respectively, with 10 bases between them. Germline V CDR1 and CDR2: SQVTM, ANQGSEA. CDR3 region: CSVDLSGSYEQYF. As DNA, the CDR3 is TGCAGCGTTGACCTCAGCGGATCCTACGAGCAGTACTTC.

This clone has just a few counts. The V gene is TRBV18, the J gene TRBJ2-2; possible D gene TRBD2, 6 bases. The CDR3 runs 17 residues. Germline CDR1 and CDR2: KGHSH and LQKENI. Deletions cut 7 bases from V and 0 bases from J, with 18 bases between. CDR3 region: CASYGGAKTSNTGELFF. The CDR3 nucleotides read TGTGCCAGCTACGGAGGGGCAAAAACCTCGAACACCGGGGAGCTGTTTTTT.

The V call is TRBV6-6, the J call TRBJ2-7, with D hard to call. V was trimmed by 6 bases and J by 0 bases, leaving 12 bases between them. The CDR3 is 14 residues long. The V gene's germline CDR1 is MNHNY and CDR2 SVGAGI (reference sequence). The CDR3 region has the DNA TGTGCCAGCAGGGATGACGGAAGCTCCTACGAGCAGTACTTC. Residues: CASRDDGSSYEQYF.

The CDR3 is CASSPQGRFGETQYF. CDR3 DNA: TGTGCCAGCTCACCACAGGGGAGGTTTGGAGAGACCCAGTACTTC. The chain combines TRBV18 with TRBJ2-5; D might be TRBD2 (6 bases). V shed 1 base and J shed 4 bases, with 13 bases lying between them. Germline CDR1 KGHSH, CDR2 LQKENI. There are 15 residues in the CDR3.

The chain links TRBV14 to TRBJ2-1; TRBD2 matches at 10 bases. Germline CDR1 and CDR2: SGHDN and FVKESK. This CDR3 comprises 18 residues. Trimming at V came to 1 base and at J to 3 bases, leaving 9 bases not matched to a gene. CDR3 loop: CASSQVGRSSGGYNEQFF. The CDR3, as DNA: TGTGCCAGCAGCCAAGTCGGTCGGTCTAGCGGGGGCTACAATGAGCAGTTCTTC.

This clone has just a few counts. The rearrangement uses TRBV25-1 and TRBJ2-1, with D perhaps assigned TRBD1 or TRBD2 (6 bases each). The CDR3 sequence is 12 residues long. Germline V lookup: CDR1 MGHDK, CDR2 SYGVNS. Between the trimmed V and J ends, which lost 10 bases and 6 bases, there was a span of 13 bases. The CDR3 protein is CATAGGGNEQFF. The DNA of the CDR3 is TGTGCCACCGCCGGGGGCGGCAATGAGCAGTTCTTC. Looking up the rest from reference TRBV25-1 and TRBJ2-1 gives the full variable domain: EADIYQTPRYLVIGTGKKITLECSQTMGHDKMYWYQQDPGMELHLIHYSYGVNSTEKGDLSSESTVSRIRTEHFPLTLESARPSHTSQYLCATAGGGNEQFFGPGTRLTVL.

The J gene is TRBJ2-5, the V gene TRBV5-1, with TRBD2 identical over 13 bases. The CDR3 is 15 amino acids. V was clipped by 3 bases and J by 3 bases; unmatched bases: 2. Germline V gene lookup returns CDR1 SGHRS and CDR2 YFSETQ. DNA of the CDR3: TGCGCCAGCAGCTATGGGACTAGCGGGAAAGAGACCCAGTACTTC. Amino acids: CASSYGTSGKETQYF.

This clone was recorded at least ten times. The chain links TRBV30 to TRBJ1-1, with a tentative D call TRBD1 (6 bases). From germline, CDR1 is GTSNPN and CDR2 SVGIG (reference sequence). CDR3 length: 12 residues. Deletions cut 8 bases from V and 4 bases from J, with 14 bases between. The CDR3 is CAADRPLTEAFF. The CDR3 nucleotides are TGTGCCGCGGACAGACCGCTCACTGAAGCTTTCTTT.

This clone occurred a few times. The chain joins TRBV6-5 to TRBJ1-1; tentative D call: TRBD1 (5 bases). The CDR3 has 15 residues. Trimming cost V 2 bases and J 1 base, with 11 bases left between them. Germline CDR1 MNHEY, CDR2 SVGAGI. DNA for the CDR3: TGTGCCAGCAGTTACGACCCCCAGGGGAACACTGAAGCTTTCTTT. Translating gives CASSYDPQGNTEAFF.

The rearrangement joins TRBV7-9 to TRBJ2-1; no firm D call. Germline CDR1 and CDR2: SEHNR and FQNEAQ (reference sequence). The CDR3 is 15 amino acids. The germline V and J ends were trimmed by 2 bases and 7 bases, with 15 bases remaining between them. CDR3 nucleotides: TGTGCCAGCAGCTTATCGGGTGTCGGATGGAATGAGCAGTTCTTC. Translating gives CASSLSGVGWNEQFF.

This clone was seen a handful of times. V and J are TRBV5-6 and TRBJ2-7; D possibly uses TRBD1 or TRBD2 (5 bases each). Germline V CDR1 and CDR2: SGHDT, YYEEEE. The CDR3 covers 13 residues. V dropped 6 bases and J dropped 1 base, with 11 bases sitting between them. The CDR3 spells CASMPRESYEQYF. CDR3 sequence (DNA): TGTGCCAGCATGCCCAGGGAGTCCTACGAGCAGTACTTC.

This clone appeared a few times. V usage is TRBV30 and J usage is TRBJ2-1; D possibly matches TRBD1 or TRBD2 (7 bases each). Per the germline V gene, CDR1 is GTSNPN and CDR2 is SVGIG (reference sequence). The CDR3 runs 16 residues. V lost 7 bases, J lost 0 bases, and 19 bases lay in between. As DNA, the CDR3 is TGTGCCTCGCAGGGGGGGGCCCGCAGCTCCTACAATGAGCAGTTCTTC. Translated: CASQGGARSSYNEQFF.

This chain uses TRBV2 with TRBJ2-2; D ambiguous. V gave up 8 bases and J gave up 3 bases, with 16 bases separating them. Germline V gene lookup returns CDR1 SNHLY and CDR2 FYNNEI. This CDR3 has 15 amino acids. CDR3 amino acids: CASLSPGLYTGELFF. CDR3 nucleotide sequence: TGTGCCAGCCTGTCCCCCGGGCTTTACACCGGGGAGCTGTTTTTT.

The chain joins TRBV9 to TRBJ2-1; 9 bases line up with TRBD2. The V gene end was trimmed by 0 bases and the J gene end by 8 bases; junction bases not matched to a gene: 9. Germline V lookup: CDR1 SGDLS, CDR2 YYNGEE. The length of the CDR3 is 16 residues. This CDR3 reads CASSVEAAGGLYEQFF. DNA for the CDR3: TGTGCCAGCAGCGTAGAGGCCGCGGGGGGGCTATATGAGCAGTTCTTC.

V and J are TRBV7-2 and TRBJ1-6; D ambiguous. Germline V gene sequence: CDR1 SGHTA, CDR2 FQGNSA. This CDR3 has 15 amino acids. V was shortened by 7 bases and J by 2 bases, with 12 bases between the two germline ends. For the CDR3, the DNA is TGTGCCAGCAATCCCAGGTTGACCTATAATTCACCCCTCCACTTT. Residues: CASNPRLTYNSPLHF.

The V gene is TRBV29-1, the J gene TRBJ1-1; D is unclear. Trimming shortened V by 7 bases and J by 2 bases, and 8 bases separated the two germline ends. CDR1 is SQVTM and CDR2 is ANQGSEA in the germline V gene. The CDR3 has 11 residues. The CDR3 sequence: CSEQVNTEAFF. CDR3 bases: TGCAGCGAGCAGGTTAACACTGAAGCTTTCTTT.

The chain links TRBV29-1 to TRBJ1-2; no reliable D call. CDR3 length: 11 amino acids. V lost 4 bases and J lost 8, with 11 bases in between. Germline CDR1 is SQVTM and CDR2 is ANQGSEA. The CDR3 region is CSVGVGGGYTF. DNA of the CDR3: TGCAGCGTTGGGGTCGGAGGCGGCTACACCTTC.

The CDR3 DNA sequence: TGTGCCAGCAGCCCCTTTTTCCGCGGGTTGGATGAGCAGTTCTTC. Translating gives CASSPFFRGLDEQFF. The chain combines TRBV11-2 with TRBJ2-1; TRBD2 is a possible D gene (5 bases). The V gene's germline CDR1 is SGHAT and CDR2 FQNNGV. There are 15 residues in the CDR3. V lost 5 bases to trimming and J lost 8 bases, with 19 bases between them.

This chain links TRBV30 with TRBJ1-5, with a weak D call TRBD1 (5 bases). Trimming pared 7 bases from V and 7 bases from J, leaving 14 bases between. CDR1 and CDR2 (germline): GTSNPN, SVGIG (reference sequence). CDR3 length equals 12 residues. Here the CDR3 reads CAFREGGQPQHF. CDR3 DNA: TGTGCCTTCAGGGAAGGAGGACAGCCCCAGCATTTT. Full variable domain (missing parts from reference TRBV30 and TRBJ1-5): SQTIHQWPATLVQPVGSPLSLECTVEGTSNPNLYWYRQAAGRGLQLLFYSVGIGQISSEVPQNLSASRPQDRQFILSSKKLLLSDSGFYLCAFREGGQPQHFGDGTRLSIL.

The V call is TRBV5-1, the J call TRBJ2-1, with D hard to call. The V gene lost 4 bases and the J gene lost 7 bases, with 6 bases spanning the gap. Germline assignment: CDR1 SGHRS and CDR2 YFSETQ. There are 11 residues in the CDR3. Here the CDR3 DNA reads TGCGCCAGCAGCGAGTGGAATGAGCAGTTCTTC. This encodes CASSEWNEQFF.

This clone was counted many times. The chain recombines TRBV2 with TRBJ1-1; 7 bases match TRBD1. The ends lost 4 bases at V and 1 base at J; junction bases unmatched: 0. Per the germline V gene, CDR1 is SNHLY and CDR2 is FYNNEI. This CDR3 is 13 amino acids long. The DNA for the CDR3 is TGTGCCAGCAGTGGGGACAGGAACACTGAAGCTTTCTTT. It yields the protein CASSGDRNTEAFF. The full variable domain, rest sourced from reference TRBV2 and TRBJ1-1, is EPEVTQTPSHQVTQMGQEVILRCVPISNHLYFYWYRQILGQKVEFLVSFYNNEISEKSEIFDDQFSVERPDGSNFTLKIRSTKLEDSAMYFCASSGDRNTEAFFGQGTRLTVV.

CDR3 sequence: CASSSPLGIRGTEAFF. The CDR3 DNA sequence: TGTGCCAGCAGTTCCCCCCTGGGAATCAGGGGCACTGAAGCTTTCTTT. V usage is TRBV27 and J usage is TRBJ1-1; weak D call: TRBD1 (6 bases). The germline V gene has CDR1 MNHEY and CDR2 SMNVEV (reference sequence). Trimming removed 4 bases from V and 4 bases from J, with 19 bases in between. The CDR3 covers 16 residues.

The chain recombines TRBV30 with TRBJ1-2, with unresolved D. The V end lost 0 bases, the J end lost 6 bases, and 11 bases lay between the germline ends. Germline values: CDR1 GTSNPN, CDR2 SVGIG (reference sequence). The CDR3 has 13 amino acids. CDR3 protein: CAWSVLSIDGYTF. CDR3 coding DNA: TGTGCCTGGAGTGTACTCTCGATCGATGGCTACACCTTC.